The 27 T cell receptor beta chains in this list originate from one sample, sequenced in a study of cytomegalovirus exposure and HLA in healthy donors. 60 Vbeta and 13 Jbeta primers were used in PCR. Clones were read by immunoSEQ multiplex PCR, and TCRdb kept only the in-frame ones, dropping some. The sample lists some 92,000 clones; more than 65% were seen once. The sample taken for sequencing was PBMCs. The receptors here all came from a young man in good health and CMV-seronegative.

This clone was observed a few times. CDR3 region: CSGRDTSYEQYF. The CDR3 nucleotides are TGCAGCGGCAGGGACACCTCCTACGAGCAGTACTTC. This chain joins TRBV29-1 and TRBJ2-7; the D gene is possibly TRBD1 (6 bases). CDR3 length: 12 amino acids. The V gene lost 7 bases and the J gene lost 0 bases, with 10 bases spanning the gap. Germline V gene lookup returns CDR1 SQVTM and CDR2 ANQGSEA.

In the case of this clone: This specimen includes other DNA sequences encoding the same CDR3. This chain connects TRBV6-1 to TRBJ1-1; D is unclear. The CDR3 has 11 residues. V lost 6 bases to trimming and J lost 3 bases, with 5 bases between them. Germline V CDR1 and CDR2: MNHNS, SASEGT. For the CDR3, the DNA is TGTGCCAGCAGCCGGGACACTGAAGCTTTCTTT. Protein product: CASSRDTEAFF.

The rearrangement links TRBV6-1 to TRBJ2-7, with D tentatively TRBD1 (6 bases). The germline V gene has CDR1 MNHNS and CDR2 SASEGT. Trimming left V 5 bases short and J 2 bases short, with 10 bases between. The CDR3 is made up of 13 amino acids. The CDR3 DNA is TGTGCCAGCAGTCACAGGGAAACCTACGAGCAGTACTTC. It codes for CASSHRETYEQYF.

The chain recombines TRBV10-3 with TRBJ2-5; TRBD1 aligns across 7 bases. This CDR3 has 13 residues. Germline V gives CDR1 ENHRY, CDR2 SYGVKD. The J segment lost 4 bases and the V segment lost 10 bases, leaving 9 bases of the junction unmatched. CDR3 bases: TGTGCCACCACAGGGGAAAGTAGAGAGACCCAGTACTTC. Amino acids: CATTGESRETQYF.

The chain employs TRBV30 and TRBJ1-1; 7 bases are shared with TRBD1. V lost 7 bases to trimming and J lost 2 bases; unmatched junction nucleotides: 4. Looked up from germline, CDR1 is GTSNPN and CDR2 is SVGIG (reference sequence). This CDR3 region has 12 residues. This CDR3 reads CALTGPNTEAFF. In DNA form, the CDR3 reads TGTGCCTTGACAGGGCCAAACACTGAAGCTTTCTTT.

This chain connects TRBV10-3 to TRBJ1-1; the D gene is possibly TRBD1 (5 bases). Trimming shortened V by 11 bases and J by 9 bases, and 28 bases separated the two germline ends. The CDR3 consists of 15 residues. Germline V CDR1 and CDR2: ENHRY, SYGVKD. CDR3 coding DNA: TGTGCCGTATCTTTGGGTCGAGAAAGCGGGGCTCAAGCTTTCTTT. The encoded protein is CAVSLGRESGAQAFF.

The V gene is TRBV9, the J gene TRBJ2-1; 10 bases align to TRBD2. The CDR3 extends over 18 amino acids. The trim removed 0 bases at V and 1 base at J, leaving 7 bases unmatched. Germline CDR1 SGDLS, CDR2 YYNGEE. The CDR3 reads CASSVAGLAATSYNEQFF. CDR3 nucleotide sequence: TGTGCCAGCAGCGTAGCCGGACTAGCGGCTACTTCCTACAATGAGCAGTTCTTC.

The chain has TRBV28 and TRBJ2-7; 11 bases match TRBD1. Germline CDR1 reads MDHEN; CDR2 reads SYDVKM. The CDR3 extends over 15 amino acids. V dropped 3 bases and J dropped 6; count of bases not matched to a gene: 7. CDR3 DNA: TGTGCCAGCAGTTTCCGGGACAGGGGGGTGGGCGAGCAGTACTTC. This sequence encodes CASSFRDRGVGEQYF.

V and J are TRBV7-8 and TRBJ2-7, with 7 bases that match TRBD1. The V segment lost 0 bases and the J segment 2 bases; nucleotides outside the gene matches: 16. The CDR3 extends over 19 amino acids. CDR1 SGHVS and CDR2 FQNEAQ come from the germline V gene. CDR3 region: CASSLAGEPQGKRTYEQYF. CDR3 DNA: TGTGCCAGCAGCTTAGCGGGAGAGCCACAGGGGAAAAGGACCTACGAGCAGTACTTC.

This rearrangement joins TRBV5-1 to TRBJ1-2, with 9 bases aligning to TRBD1. Germline V gene lookup returns CDR1 SGHRS and CDR2 YFSETQ. The CDR3 consists of 15 residues. Trimming cost V 5 bases and J 0 bases; bases outside gene matches: 5. This CDR3 reads CASRQGQGANYGYTF. CDR3 DNA sequence: TGCGCCAGCAGGCAGGGACAGGGAGCTAACTATGGCTACACCTTC.

The chain combines TRBV29-1 with TRBJ1-4; the D is unclear. Germline V lookup: CDR1 SQVTM, CDR2 ANQGSEA. Trimming stripped 5 bases from V and 0 bases from J, with 10 bases between. The CDR3 runs 14 residues. In DNA, the CDR3 is TGCAGCGTTTCTGGAGGTGCAACTAATGAAAAACTGTTTTTT. Residues: CSVSGGATNEKLFF.

The rearrangement links TRBV5-1 to TRBJ2-1, with D maybe TRBD1 (5 bases). The CDR3 has 15 amino acids. V was clipped by 0 bases and J by 0 bases, with 7 bases between them. Germline V lookup: CDR1 SGHRS, CDR2 YFSETQ. In DNA form, the CDR3 reads TGCGCCAGCAGCTTGGCCCAGGGCTCCTACAATGAGCAGTTCTTC. Translation: CASSLAQGSYNEQFF.

The chain couples TRBV30 to TRBJ2-1; 8 nucleotides line up with TRBD2. CDR3 length: 13 amino acids. CDR1 is GTSNPN and CDR2 is SVGIG in the germline V gene (reference sequence). The trim removed 2 bases at V and 6 bases at J, leaving 3 bases unmatched. The CDR3 region is CAWSFGRGNEQFF. In DNA, the CDR3 is TGTGCCTGGAGTTTCGGGAGGGGCAATGAGCAGTTCTTC.

This clone appeared a single time. The chain couples TRBV7-2 to TRBJ2-7; 7 nucleotides align to TRBD1. Germline CDR1 SGHTA, CDR2 FQGNSA. The ends lost 6 bases at V and 3 bases at J; junction bases unmatched: 20. The CDR3 length is 18 residues. In DNA form, the CDR3 reads TGTGCCAGCAGTTTTCCCACAAGACAGGGAAGGGCCATCTACGAGCAGTACTTC. Its protein product is CASSFPTRQGRAIYEQYF.

The table lists this clone with a count of one. This chain links TRBV7-2 with TRBJ2-7; TRBD1 matches 7 bases. V was pared by 1 base and J by 2 bases, with 2 bases of the junction left unmatched. The CDR3 length is 14 residues. Germline-derived CDR1 and CDR2 are SGHTA and FQGNSA. This CDR3 is CASSLVQGAYEQYF. The CDR3 DNA is TGTGCCAGCAGCTTAGTCCAGGGGGCCTACGAGCAGTACTTC.

The gene calls are TRBV10-2 and TRBJ1-1; a possible D gene is TRBD1 (6 bases). CDR1 WSHSY and CDR2 SAAADI come from the germline V gene. Trimming removed 7 bases from V and 0 bases from J, with 18 bases in between. This CDR3 has 16 amino acids. The CDR3 region has the DNA TGCGCCAGCATCGGGGACACCAGGGGCCTGAACACTGAAGCTTTCTTT. As protein: CASIGDTRGLNTEAFF.

The chain joins TRBV7-3 to TRBJ2-1; 10 positions agree with TRBD1. CDR3 length equals 14 residues. From germline, CDR1 is SGHTA and CDR2 FQGTGA. Trimming took 4 bases from V and 6 from J; bases not matched to a gene: 3. DNA for the CDR3: TGTGCCAGCAGCTACGGGACAGGGGTCAATGAGCAGTTCTTC. Its translation: CASSYGTGVNEQFF.

The rearrangement links TRBV28 to TRBJ1-5, with TRBD1 matching over 7 bases. CDR3 length: 17 residues. CDR1 is MDHEN and CDR2 is SYDVKM in the germline V gene. J gave up 0 bases and V 8 bases, and 13 bases lay outside the gene matches. The CDR3 DNA reads TGTGCCAGCGAAAAATATGCACAGGGGTTTAGCAATCAGCCCCAGCATTTT. Amino acids: CASEKYAQGFSNQPQHF. Combining the CDR3 with reference TRBV28 and TRBJ1-5 gives the whole variable domain DVKVTQSSRYLVKRTGEKVFLECVQDMDHENMFWYRQDPGLGLRLIYFSYDVKMKEKGDIPEGYSVSREKKERFSLILESASTNQTSMYLCASEKYAQGFSNQPQHFGDGTRLSIL.

The CDR3 DNA reads TGTGCCAGTAGTACCGGACAGGGTGTGACTGAAGCTTTCTTT. Amino acids: CASSTGQGVTEAFF. This chain connects TRBV19 to TRBJ1-1, with TRBD1 identical over 8 bases. The junction had 6 bases not matched to a gene; V was cut back by 4 bases and J by 5 bases. The CDR3 runs 14 residues. From germline, CDR1 is LNHDA and CDR2 SQIVND (reference sequence). Drawing the rest from reference TRBV19 and TRBJ1-1, the complete variable domain is DGGITQSPKYLFRKEGQNVTLSCEQNLNHDAMYWYRQDPGQGLRLIYYSQIVNDFQKGDIAEGYSVSREKKESFPLTVTSAQKNPTAFYLCASSTGQGVTEAFFGQGTRLTVV.

V gene TRBV2 combines with J gene TRBJ1-2, with D possibly matching TRBD1 (6 bases). The CDR3 covers 14 residues. Germline V gene data show CDR1 as SNHLY and CDR2 as FYNNEI. Trimming removed 4 bases at V and 4 bases at J, with 13 bases between. CDR3 protein: CASSVRGPAYGYTF. The CDR3 coding sequence is TGTGCCAGCAGTGTCAGGGGTCCAGCCTATGGCTACACCTTC.

This clone was found once. The chain couples TRBV5-6 to TRBJ2-2; 9 nucleotides align to TRBD1. This CDR3 region has 15 residues. Looked up from germline, CDR1 is SGHDT and CDR2 is YYEEEE. The V gene end was trimmed by 1 base and the J gene end by 3 bases; junction bases not matched to a gene: 1. CDR3 bases: TGTGCCAGCAGCTTGCGGGACAGGGACACCGGGGAGCTGTTTTTT. The encoded protein is CASSLRDRDTGELFF.

This chain joins TRBV19 and TRBJ1-1; 8 bases fit TRBD1. Germline values: CDR1 LNHDA, CDR2 SQIVND (reference sequence). V gave up 2 bases and J gave up 1 base; unmatched junction bases: 3. This CDR3 has 15 residues. CDR3 amino acids: CASSIFDRGNTEAFF. The CDR3 nucleotides read TGTGCCAGTAGTATATTCGACAGGGGGAACACTGAAGCTTTCTTT.

The gene calls are TRBV7-9 and TRBJ1-2; possibly TRBD1 for D (5 bases). Trimming removed 5 bases at V and 1 base at J, with 20 bases between. Looked up from germline, CDR1 is SEHNR and CDR2 is FQNEAQ (reference sequence). CDR3 size: 17 residues. The CDR3 loop is CASSGGVTVGNNYGYTF. Here the CDR3 DNA reads TGTGCCAGCAGCGGAGGGGTTACAGTCGGAAATAACTATGGCTACACCTTC.

The J gene is TRBJ2-7, the V gene TRBV10-3; D is uncertain. Germline assignment: CDR1 ENHRY and CDR2 SYGVKD. This CDR3 comprises 16 residues. With 0 bases removed from V and 0 bases from J, the gap between germline ends came to 12 bases. DNA of the CDR3: TGTGCCATCAGTGAGTCGATCGGGTCAGACTCCTACGAGCAGTACTTC. The encoded protein is CAISESIGSDSYEQYF.

The V gene is TRBV11-2, the J gene TRBJ2-7; D is unresolved. V lost 1 base and J 5 bases, leaving 9 bases between the germline ends. The CDR3 has 13 amino acids. The germline V gene has CDR1 SGHAT and CDR2 FQNNGV. CDR3 coding DNA: TGTGCCAGCAGCTTAGTAGAGAAGAACGAGCAGTACTTC. Residues: CASSLVEKNEQYF.

The V and J genes are TRBV4-1 and TRBJ1-1; 7 positions agree with TRBD1. Germline V gene data show CDR1 as MGHRA and CDR2 as YSYEKL. CDR3 length: 16 residues. Trimming removed 1 base from V and 6 bases from J; junction bases left unmatched: 11. The CDR3 DNA sequence: TGCGCCAGCAGCCAAGTGGAAGGACAGGCCACCTCTGAAGCTTTCTTT. This sequence encodes CASSQVEGQATSEAFF.

This clone turned up a few times. The chain uses TRBV30 and TRBJ2-3; 8 positions match TRBD1. The ends lost 5 bases at V and 1 base at J; junction bases unmatched: 2. The CDR3 is made up of 13 amino acids. CDR1 and CDR2 from the germline V gene are GTSNPN and SVGIG (reference sequence). In DNA form, the CDR3 reads TGTGCCTGGGAGGGACAGGGCACAGATACGCAGTATTTT. It is translated as CAWEGQGTDTQYF.